Listed below are T cell receptor beta chains from one sample, sequenced in a study of regulatory T cells in long-lasting Graves disease. MiXCR, run by TCRdb on the multiplex PCR reads, gives a single entry per CDR3 protein. The sample carries 530,000 or so distinct CDR3 sequences, about 15% recorded once. These data are also associated with another study on T cells in Graves' hyperthyroidism and ophthalmopathy.

Here the sequenced sample was peripheral blood mononuclear cells (PBMCs), taken at new diagnosis, from a patient treated with antithyroid drugs. These receptors all stem from a man between 18 and 35 years old with Graves disease. Each CDR3 is given with its conserved first and last residue. The D gene is left open where the match is weak. Not every row has a clone size; where given, it reads once, few, many or a size class.

j_gene: TRBJ2-5
abundance: NA
d_gene: NA
v_gene: TRBV29-1
CDR3nt: TGCAGCGTGGTCTCTTCGGGGACCCAGTACTTC
CDR3aa: CSVVSSGTQYF

j_gene: TRBJ1-2
abundance: NA
d_gene: NA
v_gene: TRBV20-1
CDR3nt: TGCAGTGCTAGAGGCACGGGGGGCTATGGCTACACCTTC
CDR3aa: CSARGTGGYGYTF

j_gene: TRBJ2-7
abundance: few
d_gene: NA
v_gene: TRBV20-1
CDR3nt: TGCAGTGCTAATCGGCCTCAAGGGAACGAGCAGTACTTC
CDR3aa: CSANRPQGNEQYF

j_gene: TRBJ1-1
abundance: few
d_gene: NA
v_gene: TRBV5-1
CDR3nt: TGCGCCAGCAGCCAGCTGGGGGTCACTGAAGCTTTCTTT
CDR3aa: CASSQLGVTEAFF

j_gene: TRBJ2-1
abundance: many
d_gene: TRBD2
v_gene: TRBV12-3/TRBV12-4
CDR3nt: TGTGCCAGCAGCTTCGGGGGGTACAATGAGCAGTTCTTC
CDR3aa: CASSFGGYNEQFF

j_gene: TRBJ2-3
abundance: few
d_gene: NA
v_gene: TRBV6-2/TRBV6-3
CDR3nt: TGTGCCAGCAGTTACCGTCAGGACAGCGGTACGCAGTATTTT
CDR3aa: CASSYRQDSGTQYF

j_gene: TRBJ1-2
abundance: many
d_gene: NA
v_gene: TRBV3-1
CDR3nt: TGTGCCAGCAGCTCACCGGGACAACAGTTCGATGGCTACACCTTC
CDR3aa: CASSSPGQQFDGYTF

j_gene: TRBJ2-3
abundance: few
d_gene: NA
v_gene: TRBV6-5
CDR3nt: TGTGCCAGCAGTTATCCCCAGGGTGTGGGCACAGATACGCAGTATTTT
CDR3aa: CASSYPQGVGTDTQYF

j_gene: TRBJ2-3
abundance: NA
d_gene: TRBD2
v_gene: TRBV20-1
CDR3nt: TGCAGTGCTCCCGGACTAGCGTTAGATACGCAGTATTTT
CDR3aa: CSAPGLALDTQYF

j_gene: TRBJ1-1
abundance: NA
d_gene: NA
v_gene: TRBV5-1
CDR3nt: TGCGCCAGCAGCTTGTGGGGGGGCGGTGGCACTGAAGCTTTCTTT
CDR3aa: CASSLWGGGGTEAFF

j_gene: TRBJ2-7
abundance: NA
d_gene: TRBD2
v_gene: TRBV5-1
CDR3nt: TGCGCCAGCAGCTTGGTACTAGCGGGAGCAGTCCACGAGCAGTACTTC
CDR3aa: CASSLVLAGAVHEQYF

j_gene: TRBJ2-1
abundance: many
d_gene: TRBD2
v_gene: TRBV5-1
CDR3nt: TGCGCCAGCAGCTTGGAGGCGGGAGTTTACTCCTACAATGAGCAGTTCTTC
CDR3aa: CASSLEAGVYSYNEQFF

j_gene: TRBJ2-3
abundance: NA
d_gene: TRBD2
v_gene: TRBV3-1
CDR3nt: TGTGCCAGCAGCCAAGAGGCTAGCGGGAGGACAGATACGCAGTATTTT
CDR3aa: CASSQEASGRTDTQYF

j_gene: TRBJ2-1
abundance: NA
d_gene: TRBD2
v_gene: TRBV7-3
CDR3nt: TGTGCCAGCAGCTTAAGAGGGACTACCCTTAACAATGAGCAGTTCTTC
CDR3aa: CASSLRGTTLNNEQFF

j_gene: TRBJ2-1
abundance: NA
d_gene: NA
v_gene: TRBV3-1
CDR3nt: TGTGCCAGCAGCCAAGATGTCAGCTGGACCCCCGTTTACAATGAGCAGTTCTTC
CDR3aa: CASSQDVSWTPVYNEQFF

j_gene: TRBJ2-5
abundance: many
d_gene: TRBD2
v_gene: TRBV29-1
CDR3nt: TGCAGCGCCCAACTAGCGGAGGATTTTTCCCAGTACTTC
CDR3aa: CSAQLAEDFSQYF

j_gene: TRBJ2-1
abundance: few
d_gene: TRBD1
v_gene: TRBV24-1
CDR3nt: TGTGCCACCACCCCTGTCTCGACAGGGGGCTACAATGAGCAGTTCTTC
CDR3aa: CATTPVSTGGYNEQFF

j_gene: TRBJ1-2
abundance: few
d_gene: TRBD1
v_gene: TRBV7-6
CDR3nt: TGTGCCAGCAGCGGTTTGACGGGACAGGGGGCGCGTGGCCACACCTTC
CDR3aa: CASSGLTGQGARGHTF

j_gene: TRBJ2-5
abundance: many
d_gene: NA
v_gene: TRBV18
CDR3nt: TGTGCCAGCTCACCAGCAATGCAGGAGACCCAGTACTTC
CDR3aa: CASSPAMQETQYF

j_gene: TRBJ1-2
abundance: NA
d_gene: NA
v_gene: TRBV5-5
CDR3nt: TGTGCCAGCAGCTCCCCTAATGCAGGGTACTATGGCTACACCTTC
CDR3aa: CASSSPNAGYYGYTF

j_gene: TRBJ1-4
abundance: many
d_gene: NA
v_gene: TRBV30
CDR3nt: TGTGCCTGGACAGGTGCCGGTGAGAAACTGTTTTTT
CDR3aa: CAWTGAGEKLFF

j_gene: TRBJ2-5
abundance: many
d_gene: TRBD2
v_gene: TRBV18
CDR3nt: TGTGCCAGCTCACCACGGGGACTAGCGGGCTCACAAGAGACCCAGTACTTC
CDR3aa: CASSPRGLAGSQETQYF

j_gene: TRBJ2-1
abundance: NA
d_gene: NA
v_gene: TRBV7-2
CDR3nt: TGTGCCAGCAGCCATCCGGGGACAAAGTACAATGAGCAGTTCTTC
CDR3aa: CASSHPGTKYNEQFF

j_gene: TRBJ2-1
abundance: NA
d_gene: NA
v_gene: TRBV27
CDR3nt: TGTGCCAGCAGTTTAGGGGGTTGGTTTTCCTACAATGAGCAGTTCTTC
CDR3aa: CASSLGGWFSYNEQFF

j_gene: TRBJ1-1
abundance: many
d_gene: NA
v_gene: TRBV28
CDR3nt: TGTGCCAGCAGTTTTTCTGAGACTGAAGCTTTCTTT
CDR3aa: CASSFSETEAFF

j_gene: TRBJ2-7
abundance: many
d_gene: NA
v_gene: TRBV11-2
CDR3nt: TGTGCCAGCAGCAAAACGGGAAGCCCCTACGAGCAGTACTTC
CDR3aa: CASSKTGSPYEQYF

j_gene: TRBJ2-5
abundance: many
d_gene: TRBD2
v_gene: TRBV7-3
CDR3nt: TGTGCCAGCAGCCCCTCGCTAGCGGCAGAGACCCAGTACTTC
CDR3aa: CASSPSLAAETQYF

j_gene: TRBJ2-1
abundance: NA
d_gene: TRBD2
v_gene: TRBV20-1
CDR3nt: TGCAGTGCTAACCCCCGGACTAGCGGGACTGGGCAGTTCTTC
CDR3aa: CSANPRTSGTGQFF

j_gene: TRBJ2-3
abundance: few
d_gene: NA
v_gene: TRBV5-1
CDR3nt: TGCGCCAGCAAGCAGGGGTTTATTGCAGATACGCAGTATTTT
CDR3aa: CASKQGFIADTQYF

j_gene: TRBJ2-1
abundance: few
d_gene: NA
v_gene: TRBV5-4
CDR3nt: TGTGCCAGCAGCGTCGGGACTTTCAATGAGCAGTTCTTC
CDR3aa: CASSVGTFNEQFF

j_gene: TRBJ1-5
abundance: NA
d_gene: NA
v_gene: TRBV6-2/TRBV6-3
CDR3nt: TGTGCCAGCAGACTGGGACGGGGTAATCAGCCCCAGCATTTT
CDR3aa: CASRLGRGNQPQHF

j_gene: TRBJ2-7
abundance: NA
d_gene: NA
v_gene: TRBV13
CDR3nt: TGTGCCAGCAGCTCCACCGGGAAAACCCAGACCTACGAGCAGTACTTC
CDR3aa: CASSSTGKTQTYEQYF

j_gene: TRBJ2-7
abundance: many
d_gene: TRBD2
v_gene: TRBV15
CDR3nt: TGTGCCACGGGGACGGGAGGGTACGAGCAGTACTTC
CDR3aa: CATGTGGYEQYF

j_gene: TRBJ2-3
abundance: many
d_gene: TRBD2
v_gene: TRBV6-2/TRBV6-3
CDR3nt: TGTGCCAGCAGTGTAGCAGCGGGAGGGGCAGATACGCAGTATTTT
CDR3aa: CASSVAAGGADTQYF

j_gene: TRBJ2-1
abundance: NA
d_gene: NA
v_gene: TRBV20-1
CDR3nt: TGCAGTGCTAGATCGCTTCTCTACAATGAGCAGTTCTTC
CDR3aa: CSARSLLYNEQFF

j_gene: TRBJ2-7
abundance: NA
d_gene: NA
v_gene: TRBV27
CDR3nt: TGTGCCAGCAGTGTAGCTGGAGAGTCCTACGAGCAGTACTTC
CDR3aa: CASSVAGESYEQYF